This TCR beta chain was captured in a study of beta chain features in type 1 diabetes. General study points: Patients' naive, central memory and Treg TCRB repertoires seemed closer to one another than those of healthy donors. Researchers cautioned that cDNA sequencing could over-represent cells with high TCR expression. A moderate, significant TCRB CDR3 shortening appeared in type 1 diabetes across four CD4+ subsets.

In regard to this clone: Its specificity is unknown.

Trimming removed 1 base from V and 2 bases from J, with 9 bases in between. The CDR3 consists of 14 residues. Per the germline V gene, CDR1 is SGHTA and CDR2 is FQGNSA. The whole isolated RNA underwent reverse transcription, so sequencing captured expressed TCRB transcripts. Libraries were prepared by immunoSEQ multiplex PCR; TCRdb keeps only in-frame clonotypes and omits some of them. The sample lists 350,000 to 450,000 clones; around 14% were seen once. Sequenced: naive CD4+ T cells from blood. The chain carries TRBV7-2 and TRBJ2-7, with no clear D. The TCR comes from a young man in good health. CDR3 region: CASSLDLRAYEQYV. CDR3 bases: TGTGCCAGCAGCTTAGATCTTAGGGCCTACGAGCAGTACGTC.